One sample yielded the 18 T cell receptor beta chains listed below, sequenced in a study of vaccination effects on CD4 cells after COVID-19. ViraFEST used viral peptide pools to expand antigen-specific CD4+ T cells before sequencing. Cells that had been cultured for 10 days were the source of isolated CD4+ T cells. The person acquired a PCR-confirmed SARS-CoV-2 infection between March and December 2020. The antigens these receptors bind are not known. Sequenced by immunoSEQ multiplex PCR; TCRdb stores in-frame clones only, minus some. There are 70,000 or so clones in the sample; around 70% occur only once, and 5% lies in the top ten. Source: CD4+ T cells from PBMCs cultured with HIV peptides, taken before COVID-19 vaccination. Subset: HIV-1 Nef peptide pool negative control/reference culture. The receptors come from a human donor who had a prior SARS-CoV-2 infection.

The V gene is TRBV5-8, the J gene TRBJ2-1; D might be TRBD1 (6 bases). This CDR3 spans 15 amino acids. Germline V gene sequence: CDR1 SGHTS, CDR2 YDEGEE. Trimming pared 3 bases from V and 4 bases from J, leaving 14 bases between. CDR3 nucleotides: TGTGCCAGCAGCTCTTTCGGACAGCGTTACAATGAGCAGTTCTTC. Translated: CASSSFGQRYNEQFF.

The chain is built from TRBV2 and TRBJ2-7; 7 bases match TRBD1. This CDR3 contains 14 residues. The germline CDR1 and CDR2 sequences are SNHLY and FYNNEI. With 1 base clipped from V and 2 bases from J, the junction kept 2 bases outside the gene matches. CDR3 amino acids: CASSEGTGPYEQYF. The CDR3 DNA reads TGTGCCAGCAGTGAAGGGACAGGTCCCTACGAGCAGTACTTC.

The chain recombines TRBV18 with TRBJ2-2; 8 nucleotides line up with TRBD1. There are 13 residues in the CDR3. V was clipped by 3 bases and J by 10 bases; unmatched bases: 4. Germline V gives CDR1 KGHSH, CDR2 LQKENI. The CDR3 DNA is TGTGCCAGCTCACCCGGACAGGGTGAGGAGCTGTTTTTT. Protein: CASSPGQGEELFF.

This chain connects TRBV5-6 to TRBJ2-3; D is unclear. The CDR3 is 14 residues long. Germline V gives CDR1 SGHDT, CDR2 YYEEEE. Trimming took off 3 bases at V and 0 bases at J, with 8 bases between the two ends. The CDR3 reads CASSSLLSTDTQYF. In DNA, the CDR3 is TGTGCCAGCAGCTCACTCTTAAGCACAGATACGCAGTATTTT.

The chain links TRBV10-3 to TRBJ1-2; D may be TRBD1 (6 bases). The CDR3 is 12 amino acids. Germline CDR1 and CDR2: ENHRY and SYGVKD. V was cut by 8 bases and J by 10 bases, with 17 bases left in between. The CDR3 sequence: CAIDSGVLDYTF. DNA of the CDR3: TGTGCCATCGACTCAGGGGTATTGGACTACACCTTC.

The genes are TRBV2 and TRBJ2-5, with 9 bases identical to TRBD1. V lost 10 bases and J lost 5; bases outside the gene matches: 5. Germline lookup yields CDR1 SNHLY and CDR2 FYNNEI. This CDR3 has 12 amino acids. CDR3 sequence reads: CAKGQGGETQYF. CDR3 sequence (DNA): TGTGCCAAGGGACAGGGAGGGGAGACCCAGTACTTC.

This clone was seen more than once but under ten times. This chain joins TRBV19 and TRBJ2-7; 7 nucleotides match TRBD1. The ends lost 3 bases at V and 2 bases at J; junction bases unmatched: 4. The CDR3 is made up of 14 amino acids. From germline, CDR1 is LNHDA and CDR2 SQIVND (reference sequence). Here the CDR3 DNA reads TGTGCCAGTAGTATCGGACAGGAGGCCTACGAGCAGTACTTC. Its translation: CASSIGQEAYEQYF. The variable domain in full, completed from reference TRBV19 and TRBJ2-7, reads DGGITQSPKYLFRKEGQNVTLSCEQNLNHDAMYWYRQDPGQGLRLIYYSQIVNDFQKGDIAEGYSVSREKKESFPLTVTSAQKNPTAFYLCASSIGQEAYEQYFGPGTRLTVT.

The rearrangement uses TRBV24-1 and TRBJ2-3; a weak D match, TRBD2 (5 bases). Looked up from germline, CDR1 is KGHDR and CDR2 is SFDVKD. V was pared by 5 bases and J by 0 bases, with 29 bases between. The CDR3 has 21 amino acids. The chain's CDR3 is CATSGAPRAVSGPSSTDTQYF. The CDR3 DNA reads TGTGCCACCAGTGGGGCACCGAGAGCCGTGAGCGGCCCCTCTAGCACAGATACGCAGTATTTT.

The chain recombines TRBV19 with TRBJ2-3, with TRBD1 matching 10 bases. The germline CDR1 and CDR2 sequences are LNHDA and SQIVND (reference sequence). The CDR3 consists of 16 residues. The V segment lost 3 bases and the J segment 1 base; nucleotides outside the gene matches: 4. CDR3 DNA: TGTGCCAGTAGTATGGGACAGGGGTTGGGCACAGATACGCAGTATTTT. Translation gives CASSMGQGLGTDTQYF.

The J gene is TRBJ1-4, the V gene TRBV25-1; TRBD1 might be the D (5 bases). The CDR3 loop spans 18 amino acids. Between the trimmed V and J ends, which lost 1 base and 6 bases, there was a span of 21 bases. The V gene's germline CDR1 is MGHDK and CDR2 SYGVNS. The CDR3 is CASSESGWRGTGDEKLFF. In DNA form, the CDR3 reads TGTGCCAGCAGTGAATCAGGTTGGCGGGGGACGGGTGATGAAAAACTGTTTTTT.

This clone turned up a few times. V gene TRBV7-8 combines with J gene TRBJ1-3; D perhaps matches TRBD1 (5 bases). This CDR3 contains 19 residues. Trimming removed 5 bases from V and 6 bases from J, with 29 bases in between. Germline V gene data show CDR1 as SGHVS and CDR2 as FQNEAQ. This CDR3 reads CASSPQPGQGSSMLNTIYF. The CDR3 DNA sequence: TGTGCCAGCAGCCCCCAACCCGGCCAGGGATCCTCTATGTTAAACACCATATATTTT.

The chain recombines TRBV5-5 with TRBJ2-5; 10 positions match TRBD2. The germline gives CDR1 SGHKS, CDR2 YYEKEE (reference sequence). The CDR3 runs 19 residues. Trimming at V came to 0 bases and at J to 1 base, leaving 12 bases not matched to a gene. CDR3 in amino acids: CASSLASIAGGASQETQYF. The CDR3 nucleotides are TGTGCCAGCAGCTTGGCCAGCATAGCGGGGGGTGCTTCCCAAGAGACCCAGTACTTC.

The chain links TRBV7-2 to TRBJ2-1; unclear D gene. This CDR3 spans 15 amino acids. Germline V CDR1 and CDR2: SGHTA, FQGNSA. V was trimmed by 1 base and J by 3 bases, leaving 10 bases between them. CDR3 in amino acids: CASSLGPPDYNEQFF. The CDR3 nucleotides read TGTGCCAGCAGCTTAGGGCCCCCCGACTACAATGAGCAGTTCTTC.

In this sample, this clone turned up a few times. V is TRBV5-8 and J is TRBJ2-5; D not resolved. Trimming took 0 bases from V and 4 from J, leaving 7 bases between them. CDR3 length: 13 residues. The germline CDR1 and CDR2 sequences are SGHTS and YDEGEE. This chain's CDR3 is CASSLAGAETQYF. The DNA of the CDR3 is TGTGCCAGCAGCTTGGCGGGTGCAGAGACCCAGTACTTC.

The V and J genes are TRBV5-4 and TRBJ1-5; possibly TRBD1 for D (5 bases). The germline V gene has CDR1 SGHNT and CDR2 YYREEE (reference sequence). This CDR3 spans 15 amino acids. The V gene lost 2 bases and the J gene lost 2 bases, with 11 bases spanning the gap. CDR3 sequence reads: CASSFGGGGNQPQHF. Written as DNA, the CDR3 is TGTGCCAGCAGCTTTGGGGGGGGTGGCAATCAGCCCCAGCATTTT.

The CDR3 nucleotides are TGTGCCAGCAGCTTAGTCAGGGGCTCCGGGGAGCTGTTTTTT. Translating it yields CASSLVRGSGELFF. V and J are TRBV7-9 and TRBJ2-2, with D tentatively TRBD1 (6 bases). Germline-derived CDR1 and CDR2 are SEHNR and FQNEAQ (reference sequence). V gave up 1 base and J gave up 6 bases, with 9 bases separating them. The CDR3 has 14 amino acids.

The CDR3 sequence is CASSSFGGGDEQFF. In DNA form, the CDR3 reads TGTGCCAGCAGCTCCTTCGGGGGGGGCGATGAGCAGTTCTTC. This chain links TRBV7-3 with TRBJ2-1, with 8 bases aligning to TRBD2. V was pared by 4 bases and J by 8 bases, with 7 bases of the junction left unmatched. Germline CDR1 is SGHTA and CDR2 is FQGTGA. There are 14 residues in the CDR3. The whole variable domain, filled in from reference TRBV7-3 and TRBJ2-1, reads GAGVSQTPSNKVTEKGKYVELRCDPISGHTALYWYRQSLGQGPEFLIYFQGTGAADDSGLPNDRFFAVRPEGSVSTLKIQRTERGDSAVYLCASSSFGGGDEQFFGPGTRLTVL.

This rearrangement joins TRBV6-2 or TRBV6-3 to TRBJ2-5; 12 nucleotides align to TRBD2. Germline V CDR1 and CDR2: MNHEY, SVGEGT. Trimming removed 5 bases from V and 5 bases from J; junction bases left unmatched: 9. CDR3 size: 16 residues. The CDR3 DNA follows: TGTGCCAGCAGTCGTGGACTAGCGGGATCTTGGGAGACCCAGTACTTC. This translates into CASSRGLAGSWETQYF.